The clone carrying this TCR beta chain has a count of ten or more. The sample originates from a study of T cells in Graves' hyperthyroidism and ophthalmopathy. RNA transcripts served as the template for amplifying TCR beta CDR3 regions. The HTBI set primed first-round TCR CDR3 RT-PCR. TCRdb fed the multiplex PCR reads into MiXCR, producing one record per CDR3 protein. The sample holds some 300,000 distinct CDR3 sequences, 16% seen once. This CDR3 has 14 amino acids. After removal of 6 bases from V and 7 bases from J, the junction contained 4 bases not matched to a gene. The TCR comes from a man aged 25 to 40 with Graves' hyperthyroidism. V gene TRBV12-3 or TRBV12-4 combines with J gene TRBJ2-1; 12 bases align to TRBD2. What was sequenced was blood. The CDR3 region has the DNA TGTGCCAGCAGGCGACTAGCGGGAGAGAATGAGCAGTTCTTC. Translating gives CASRRLAGENEQFF.